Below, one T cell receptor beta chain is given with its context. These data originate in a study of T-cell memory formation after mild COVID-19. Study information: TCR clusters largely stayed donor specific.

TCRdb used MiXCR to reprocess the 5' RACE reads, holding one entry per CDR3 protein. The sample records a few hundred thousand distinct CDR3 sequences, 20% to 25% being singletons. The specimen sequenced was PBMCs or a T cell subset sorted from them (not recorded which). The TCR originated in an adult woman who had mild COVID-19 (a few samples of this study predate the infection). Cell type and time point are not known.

CDR3 loop: CATSDPRGTSGGVGELFF. The CDR3 DNA follows: TGTGCCACCAGTGATCCGCGCGGGACTAGCGGGGGGGTCGGGGAGCTGTTTTTT. The rearrangement uses TRBV24-1 and TRBJ2-2; 16 positions match TRBD2. V trimming: 3 bases; J trimming: 7 bases; junction bases outside the gene matches: 7. Germline V CDR1 and CDR2: KGHDR, SFDVKD. There are 18 residues in the CDR3.